This T cell receptor (beta chain) was captured in a study of shared clonotypes between healthy human individuals (dated by TCRdb to about 2020). Describing the broader study: Three men and two women, aged 18 to 49 years, made up the cohort. Each donor's leukapheresis produced roughly between about 0.8 and 10 billion PBMCs. Libraries were prepared and TCR repertoires were sequenced by different laboratories using diverse techniques, in order to increase sequencing depth and limit assay-specific biases. Per donor, three plates each were used for CD4 naive and CD4 memory, two for CD8 naive, and one for CD8 memory. To estimate repertoire size and how much clonotype sharing occurs between individuals, the study deeply sequenced the blood TCR repertoires of about 5 healthy adults. Summary of the overall study and its limitations: Naive subsets generally had larger estimated clonotype richness than memory subsets did. Rarefaction of sorted-subset datasets indicated incomplete sequencing despite the large sequencing depth. Only blood was sampled, and tissue TCR repertoires likely differ from those in blood. Compared with non-shared clonotypes, clonotypes shared by all four sorted-subset donors had higher generation probabilities. Based on pairwise subsampling, the degree of clonotype sharing among donors was expected to be affected by sequencing depth. The small number of donors limited the genetic and exposure-history diversity represented. Across a handful of donors, about 5% of naive CD4, approximately 3.6% of naive CD8, about 2% of memory CD4, and roughly 0.4% of memory CD8 clonotypes were shared.

The donors were healthy, HIV-negative adults with no recently reported acute infections or vaccinations. Every donor was a Caucasian adult living in Nashville, Tennessee, USA. CD4+ T cells were enriched through magnetic negative selection, after which naive cells were positively selected on CD45RA and the remaining negative fraction served as the memory subset. After blood collection by leukapheresis, PBMCs were isolated using Ficoll-Histopaque density gradient centrifugation and then cryopreserved in the vapor phase of liquid nitrogen. Analytical flow cytometry was used to check the purity and quantity of every magnetically sorted T cell population. Genomic DNA was isolated from each sorted fraction and quantified by UV absorbance on a Nanodrop 2000c. To note about this clone: Which antigen it targets is not known. Base-call qualities are not available, and no considerably larger clone is one nucleotide away.

Using the deep immunoSEQ assay, multiplex PCR amplified TCR CDR3 regions from genomic DNA. For each cell subset, the extracted genomic DNA was distributed evenly across all wells of several immunoSEQ 96-well plates, and each plate served as one replicate. For sorted subsets, about 220 ng of genomic DNA, equivalent to roughly 33,000 T cell genomes, went into each replicate PCR. The purified libraries were quantified using a Qubit 3.0 fluorometer, sized with a Bioanalyzer 2100, and then quantified again using the KAPA Library Quantification kit. Every immunoSEQ 96-well plate was sequenced on a dedicated single-read 150-cycle Illumina NextSeq 550 flow cell. In the original analysis: The immunoSEQ output contained only junctional sequences without quality scores, so filtering could not match that applied to full-length reads. Sequences were annotated with PyIR, a Python wrapper for IgBLAST v1.9, using IMGT germline references to assign V/J genes and CDR3. Reads with weak V/J assignments (E-value above 1e-6), missing CDR3, stop codons, out-of-frame junctions, or ambiguous translated residues were removed. V3J clonotypes were defined as sequences sharing the same inferred V gene, J gene, and CDR3 amino acid sequence. The percentage overlap between two repertoires was calculated by dividing the number of shared unique clonotypes by the size of the smaller repertoire. Richness of each repertoire was evaluated using RTK rarefaction, the Chao1 estimator, and Recon v2.1 estimates of unobserved clonotypes. For all TCRbeta clonotypes obtained by the gDNA method from several donors, generation probabilities were computed with OLGA. In TCRdb, the immuneACCESS table is reduced to in-frame sequences with V and J assigned. These tables do not hold every clone; where another copy was compared, an unresolved V gene accounts for under half, and the others remain unexplained. V, J and clone size are those of that table, while D and trimming were read from the DNA. This sample comprises 950,000 to 1,200,000 clones, roughly 80% of them detected only once. The ten biggest clones cover 0.7% to 0.95% of the sample.

Trimming takes 1 base off V and 2 bases off J; junction bases not matched to a gene: 2. For CDR1 and CDR2, the germline V gene lists SGHTA and FQGTGA. From cysteine to phenylalanine, the CDR3 is 15 amino acids long. Only the CDR3 portion is preserved as DNA: 45 bases, with reading frame beginning at the first base. The sequenced material came from memory CD4+ T cells from PBMCs. In light of the paper, this sample's cell subset or site label describes: CD45RA-negative fraction. The TCR sequence derives from a man aged 18 to 30 in good health. Some clones in this sample may be carry-over from other donors' samples. The chain couples TRBV7-3 to TRBJ2-3, and 8 junction bases match TRBD2. The CDR3 protein is CASSLRRGDTDTQYF. The base sequence is TGTGCCAGCAGCTTAAGGCGGGGGGACACAGATACGCAGTATTTT.